Each of the 6 T cell receptor beta chains below was sequenced from the same sample in a study of technical replicates of blood from several donors. Using immunoSEQ multiplex PCR, the repertoire was profiled, and TCRdb retains in-frame clones only, with some absent. The sample records 65,000 to 85,000 clones, 92% being singletons. Material: T cells isolated from PBMCs. Every receptor here comes from a human donor in good health.

V and J are TRBV28 and TRBJ1-5; 8 bases map to TRBD1. Germline V gene sequence: CDR1 MDHEN, CDR2 SYDVKM. J was trimmed by 2 bases and V by 4 bases; bases with no gene match: 10. The CDR3 is made up of 17 amino acids. CDR3 protein: CASSSPGQASGNQPQHF. The CDR3 DNA reads TGTGCCAGCAGTTCACCGGGACAGGCAAGTGGCAATCAGCCCCAGCATTTT.

This clone was detected ten times or more. The chain recombines TRBV5-1 with TRBJ1-1; D gene unclear. The germline gives CDR1 SGHRS, CDR2 YFSETQ. The CDR3 extends over 13 amino acids. The V and J ends lost 2 bases and 0 bases respectively, with 5 bases between them. CDR3 in amino acids: CASSFQMNTEAFF. The CDR3 DNA is TGCGCCAGCAGCTTTCAAATGAACACTGAAGCTTTCTTT.

The chain carries TRBV25-1 and TRBJ2-5; D uncertain. The V end lost 6 bases, the J end lost 5 bases, and 4 bases lay between the germline ends. Germline V gene sequence: CDR1 MGHDK, CDR2 SYGVNS. CDR3 length equals 10 residues. This CDR3 reads CASSLETQYF. The CDR3 DNA is TGTGCCAGCAGCCTGGAGACCCAGTACTTC.

The gene calls are TRBV7-9 and TRBJ2-5; TRBD2 agrees at 9 bases. This CDR3 is 16 amino acids long. The V segment lost 1 base and the J segment 5 bases; nucleotides outside the gene matches: 8. Germline assignment: CDR1 SEHNR and CDR2 FQNEAQ (reference sequence). CDR3 DNA: TGTGCCAGCAGCTTAGGGGGCGGGAGGGCCTCTGAGACCCAGTACTTC. It yields the protein CASSLGGGRASETQYF.

The V and J genes are TRBV6-5 and TRBJ2-1; a possible D gene is TRBD2 (6 bases). Looked up from germline, CDR1 is MNHEY and CDR2 is SVGAGI. The V and J ends lost 2 bases and 4 bases respectively, with 12 bases between them. CDR3 length equals 15 residues. The CDR3 DNA sequence: TGTGCCAGCAGTTACGGGGGGTCCCCTTACAATGAGCAGTTCTTC. Residues: CASSYGGSPYNEQFF.

This chain uses TRBV25-1 with TRBJ2-1; tentatively, D is TRBD1 (5 bases). Trimming removed 5 bases at V and 6 bases at J, with 14 bases between. Germline V gives CDR1 MGHDK, CDR2 SYGVNS. This CDR3 spans 14 amino acids. CDR3 amino acids: CASSILGLGNEQFF. In DNA form, the CDR3 reads TGTGCCAGCAGTATACTGGGGCTGGGCAATGAGCAGTTCTTC.